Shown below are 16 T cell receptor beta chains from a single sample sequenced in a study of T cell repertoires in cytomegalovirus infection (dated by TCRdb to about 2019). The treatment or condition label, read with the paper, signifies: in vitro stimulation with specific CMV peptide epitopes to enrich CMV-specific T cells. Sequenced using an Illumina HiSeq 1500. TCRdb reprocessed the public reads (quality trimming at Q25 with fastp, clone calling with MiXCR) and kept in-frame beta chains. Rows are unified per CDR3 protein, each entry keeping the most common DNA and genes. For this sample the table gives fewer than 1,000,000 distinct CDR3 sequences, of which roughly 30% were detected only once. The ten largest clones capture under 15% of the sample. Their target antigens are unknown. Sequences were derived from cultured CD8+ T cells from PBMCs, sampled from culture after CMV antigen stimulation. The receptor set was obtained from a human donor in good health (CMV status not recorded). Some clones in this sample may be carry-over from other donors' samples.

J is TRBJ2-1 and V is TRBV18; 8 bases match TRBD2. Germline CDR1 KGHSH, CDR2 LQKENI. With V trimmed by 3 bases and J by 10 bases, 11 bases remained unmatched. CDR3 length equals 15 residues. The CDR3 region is CASSPTGLGQSEQFF. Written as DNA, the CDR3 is TGTGCCAGCTCACCTACGGGACTAGGACAGTCGGAGCAGTTCTTC.

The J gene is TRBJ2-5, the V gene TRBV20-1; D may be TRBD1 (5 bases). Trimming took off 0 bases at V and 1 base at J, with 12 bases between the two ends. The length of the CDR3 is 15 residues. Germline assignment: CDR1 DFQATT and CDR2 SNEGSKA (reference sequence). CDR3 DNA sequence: TGCAGTGCTAGAGATGTTCACAGGACCCAAGAGACCCAGTACTTC. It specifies CSARDVHRTQETQYF.

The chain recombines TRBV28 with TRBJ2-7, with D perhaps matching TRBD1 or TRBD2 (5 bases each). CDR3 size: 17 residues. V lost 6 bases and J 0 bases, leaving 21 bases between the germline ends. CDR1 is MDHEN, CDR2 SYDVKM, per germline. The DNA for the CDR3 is TGTGCCAGCAGCCCACGACCCGGGACCGCGAGCTCCTACGAGCAGTACGTC. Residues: CASSPRPGTASSYEQYV.

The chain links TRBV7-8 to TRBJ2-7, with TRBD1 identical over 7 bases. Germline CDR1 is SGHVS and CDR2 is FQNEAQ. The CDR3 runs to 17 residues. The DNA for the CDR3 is TGTACCAGCAGCTTAGATTCCGAGACAGGGATCCCCTACGAGCAGTACGTC. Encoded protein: CTSSLDSETGIPYEQYV.

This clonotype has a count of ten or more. Written as DNA, the CDR3 is TGTGCCAGCAGCTTATTAGAAGAGACCCAGTACTTC. As protein: CASSLLEETQYF. The J gene is TRBJ2-5, the V gene TRBV7-9; D gene uncertain. This CDR3 region has 12 residues. With 2 bases removed from V and 3 bases from J, the gap between germline ends came to 4 bases. From germline, CDR1 is SEHNR and CDR2 FQNEAQ (reference sequence).

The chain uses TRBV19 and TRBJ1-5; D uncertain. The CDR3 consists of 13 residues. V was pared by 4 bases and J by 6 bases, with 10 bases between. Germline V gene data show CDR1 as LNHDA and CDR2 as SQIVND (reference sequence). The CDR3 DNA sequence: TGTGCCAGTAGTACCGCAGAACGTCAGCCCCAGCATTTT. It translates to CASSTAERQPQHF.

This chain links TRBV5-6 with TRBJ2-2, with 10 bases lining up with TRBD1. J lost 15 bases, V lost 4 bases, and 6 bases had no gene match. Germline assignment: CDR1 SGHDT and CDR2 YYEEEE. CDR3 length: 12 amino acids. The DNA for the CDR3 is TGTGCCAGCAGCCCCGGGACAGGGGTGATGTTTTTT. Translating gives CASSPGTGVMFF. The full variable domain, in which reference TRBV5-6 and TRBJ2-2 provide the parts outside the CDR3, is DAGVTQSPTHLIKTRGQQVTLRCSPKSGHDTVSWYQQALGQGPQFIFQYYEEEERQRGNFPDRFSGHQFPNYSSELNVNALLLGDSALYLCASSPGTGVMFFGEGSRLTVL.

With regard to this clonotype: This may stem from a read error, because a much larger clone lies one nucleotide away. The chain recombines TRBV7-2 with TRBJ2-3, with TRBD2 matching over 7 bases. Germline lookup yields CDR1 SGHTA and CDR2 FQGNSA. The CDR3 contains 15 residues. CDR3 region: CASSYSGGFTDMQYF. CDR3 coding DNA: TGTGCCAGCAGCTACTCGGGGGGTTTCACAGATATGCAGTATTTT.

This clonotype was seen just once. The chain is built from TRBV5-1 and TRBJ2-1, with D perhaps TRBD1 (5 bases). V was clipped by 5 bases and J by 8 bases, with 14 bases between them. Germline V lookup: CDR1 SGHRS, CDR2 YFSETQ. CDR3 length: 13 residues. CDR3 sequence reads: CASSLKGRDEQFF. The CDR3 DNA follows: TGCGCCAGCAGTCTCAAGGGGCGTGATGAGCAGTTCTTC.

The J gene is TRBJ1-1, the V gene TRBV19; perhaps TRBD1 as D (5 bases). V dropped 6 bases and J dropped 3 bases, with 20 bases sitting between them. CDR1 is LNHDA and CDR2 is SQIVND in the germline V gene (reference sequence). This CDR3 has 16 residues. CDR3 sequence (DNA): TGTGCCAGTAGCGTCTCTAGGGGTCGGGTGTACACTGAAGCTTTCTTT. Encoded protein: CASSVSRGRVYTEAFF.

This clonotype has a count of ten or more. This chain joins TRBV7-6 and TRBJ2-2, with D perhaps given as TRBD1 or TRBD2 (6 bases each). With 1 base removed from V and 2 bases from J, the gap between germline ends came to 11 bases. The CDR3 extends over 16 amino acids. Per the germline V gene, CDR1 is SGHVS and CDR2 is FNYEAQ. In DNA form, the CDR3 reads TGTGCCAGCAGCTTAGTGGGGGGCAGTAACACCGGGGAGCTGTTTTTT. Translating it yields CASSLVGGSNTGELFF.

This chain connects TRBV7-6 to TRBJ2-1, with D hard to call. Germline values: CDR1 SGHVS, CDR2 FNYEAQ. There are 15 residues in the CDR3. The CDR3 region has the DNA TGTGCTAGCCCGAAACCCCCCTTGTCCTACAATGAGCAGTTCTTC. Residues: CASPKPPLSYNEQFF.

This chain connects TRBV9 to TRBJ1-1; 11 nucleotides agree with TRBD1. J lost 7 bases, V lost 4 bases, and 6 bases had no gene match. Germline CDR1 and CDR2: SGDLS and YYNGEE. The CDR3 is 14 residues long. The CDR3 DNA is TGTGCCAGCAGCCCCCGGGACAGGGGGGATGAAGCTTTCTTT. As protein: CASSPRDRGDEAFF.

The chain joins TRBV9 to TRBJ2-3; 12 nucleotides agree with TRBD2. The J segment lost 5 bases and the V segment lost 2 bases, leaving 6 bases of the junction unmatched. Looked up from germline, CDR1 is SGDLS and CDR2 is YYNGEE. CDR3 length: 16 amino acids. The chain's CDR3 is CASSVLAGGLRDTQYF. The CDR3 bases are TGTGCCAGCAGCGTTCTAGCGGGGGGGCTGAGAGATACGCAGTATTTT.

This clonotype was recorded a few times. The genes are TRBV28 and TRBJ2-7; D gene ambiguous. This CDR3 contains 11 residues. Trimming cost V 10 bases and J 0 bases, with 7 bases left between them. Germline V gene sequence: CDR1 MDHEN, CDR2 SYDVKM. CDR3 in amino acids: CATHNSYEQYV. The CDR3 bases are TGTGCCACCCATAACTCCTACGAGCAGTACGTC.

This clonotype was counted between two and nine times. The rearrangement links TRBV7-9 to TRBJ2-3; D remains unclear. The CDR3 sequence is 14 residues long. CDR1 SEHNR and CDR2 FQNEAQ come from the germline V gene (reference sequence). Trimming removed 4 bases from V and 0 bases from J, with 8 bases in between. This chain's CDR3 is CASSYVSSTDTQYF. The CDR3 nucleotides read TGTGCCAGCAGCTACGTCAGTAGCACAGATACGCAGTATTTT.